A selection of T cell receptor beta chains follows, all from one sample in a study of shared clonotypes between healthy human individuals. Assay used: immunoSEQ multiplex PCR; TCRdb lists only in-frame clones, some missing. Of 2,500,000 or so clones listed, 93% are singletons. The sequenced sample consisted of naive CD4+ T cells from PBMCs. These TCRs come from a man between 18 and 29 years old in good health. Some clones in this sample may be carry-over from other donors' samples. Both conserved end residues are trimmed from each CDR3.

j_gene | v_gene | CDR3aa
TRBJ2-1 | TRBV15 | ATSRAPIVSYNEQF
TRBJ2-2 | TRBV28 | ASSLLDTGELF
TRBJ1-1 | TRBV19 | ASRPQGLGTEAF
TRBJ2-1 | TRBV6-1 | ASRGLGGLNEQF
TRBJ2-3 | TRBV10-1 | ASGVADTQY
TRBJ2-1 | TRBV7-4 | ASSPVGALSSYNEQF
TRBJ1-2 | TRBV15 | ATSRTPWGQDYGYT
TRBJ1-6 | TRBV7-2 | ASTRGQNNSPLH
TRBJ1-1 | TRBV7-3 | ASSYSLNTEAF
TRBJ2-7 | TRBV2 | ASSEQGLLYEQY
TRBJ2-7 | TRBV2 | ASGLGQGTYEQY
TRBJ2-1 | TRBV30 | AWSAMPGLVVIYEQF
TRBJ2-1 | TRBV2 | ASRGDGDNEQF
TRBJ2-2 | TRBV18 | ASSPGQGLGNTGELF
TRBJ1-1 | TRBV10-1 | ASSESFYTEAF